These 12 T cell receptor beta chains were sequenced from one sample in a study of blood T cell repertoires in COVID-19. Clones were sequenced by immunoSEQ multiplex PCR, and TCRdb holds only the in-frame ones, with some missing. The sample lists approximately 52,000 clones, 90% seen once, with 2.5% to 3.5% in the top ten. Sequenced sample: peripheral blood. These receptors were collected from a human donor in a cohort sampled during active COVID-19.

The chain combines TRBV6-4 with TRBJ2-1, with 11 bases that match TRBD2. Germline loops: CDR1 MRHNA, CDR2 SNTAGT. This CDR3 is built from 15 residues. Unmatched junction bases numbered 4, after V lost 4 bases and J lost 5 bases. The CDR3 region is CASSVAGGPNNEQFF. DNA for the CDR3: TGTGCCAGCAGTGTAGCGGGAGGGCCGAACAATGAGCAGTTCTTC.

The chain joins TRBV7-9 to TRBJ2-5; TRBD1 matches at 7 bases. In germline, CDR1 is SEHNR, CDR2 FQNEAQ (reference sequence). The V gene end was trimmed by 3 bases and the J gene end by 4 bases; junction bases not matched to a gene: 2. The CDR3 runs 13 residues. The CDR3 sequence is CASSLSGGETQYF. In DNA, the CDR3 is TGTGCCAGCAGCTTGTCAGGGGGAGAGACCCAGTACTTC.

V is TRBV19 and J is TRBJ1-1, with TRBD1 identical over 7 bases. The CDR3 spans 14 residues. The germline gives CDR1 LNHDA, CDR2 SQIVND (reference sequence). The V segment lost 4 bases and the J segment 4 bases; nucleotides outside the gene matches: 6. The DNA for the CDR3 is TGTGCCAGTAGTACTTACAGGGGAAGCACTGAAGCTTTCTTT. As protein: CASSTYRGSTEAFF.

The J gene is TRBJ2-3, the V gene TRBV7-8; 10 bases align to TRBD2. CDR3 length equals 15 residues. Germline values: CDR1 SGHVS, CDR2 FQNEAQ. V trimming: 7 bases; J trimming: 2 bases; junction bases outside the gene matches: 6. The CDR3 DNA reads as TGTGCCAGCAACCCGACTAGCGGGTTCACAGATACGCAGTATTTT. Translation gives CASNPTSGFTDTQYF.

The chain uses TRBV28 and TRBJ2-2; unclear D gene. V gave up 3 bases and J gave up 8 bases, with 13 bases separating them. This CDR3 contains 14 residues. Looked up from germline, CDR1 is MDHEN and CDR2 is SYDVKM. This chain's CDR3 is CASSFSGMTGELFF. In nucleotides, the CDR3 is TGTGCCAGCAGTTTTTCTGGTATGACTGGGGAGCTGTTTTTT.

CDR3 sequence reads: CASSVRRDTQYF. The CDR3 DNA is TGCGCCAGCAGCGTCCGGAGGGATACGCAGTATTTT. The rearrangement joins TRBV5-1 to TRBJ2-3; D may be TRBD2 (5 bases). The CDR3 runs 12 residues. CDR1 SGHRS and CDR2 YFSETQ come from the germline V gene. V lost 4 bases to trimming and J lost 6 bases, with 9 bases between them.

The CDR3 spells CASSLTLSGTRSYEQYF. The CDR3 nucleotides are TGTGCCAGCAGCTTGACGCTTAGCGGGACTAGATCCTACGAGCAGTACTTC. V is TRBV7-9 and J is TRBJ2-7; 8 bases line up with TRBD2. CDR3 length: 17 residues. V gave up 3 bases and J gave up 1 base; unmatched junction bases: 11. Germline lookup yields CDR1 SEHNR and CDR2 FQNEAQ (reference sequence).

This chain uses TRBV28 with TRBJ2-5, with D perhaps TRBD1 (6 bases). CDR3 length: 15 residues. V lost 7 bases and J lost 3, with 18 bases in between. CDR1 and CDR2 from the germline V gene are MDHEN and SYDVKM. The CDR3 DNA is TGTGCCAGCACCCACCCGGACAGAGATAAAGAGACCCAGTACTTC. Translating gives CASTHPDRDKETQYF.

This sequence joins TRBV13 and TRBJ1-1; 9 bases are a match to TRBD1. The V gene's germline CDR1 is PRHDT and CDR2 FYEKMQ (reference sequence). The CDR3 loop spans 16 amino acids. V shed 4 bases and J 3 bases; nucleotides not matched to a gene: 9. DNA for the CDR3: TGTGCCAGCAGCTCGTCCCGGGACAGGGCGGACACTGAAGCTTTCTTT. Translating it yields CASSSSRDRADTEAFF. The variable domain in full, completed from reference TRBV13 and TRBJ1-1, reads AAGVIQSPRHLIKEKRETATLKCYPIPRHDTVYWYQQGPGQDPQFLISFYEKMQSDKGSIPDRFSAQQFSDYHSELNMSSLELGDSALYFCASSSSRDRADTEAFFGQGTRLTVV.

CDR3 bases: TGTGCCAGCAGCAAAGATGGTAGCGGGAGCTACGAGCAGTACTTC. This translates into CASSKDGSGSYEQYF. The chain uses TRBV21-1 and TRBJ2-7; TRBD2, the table's D call, lacks a check against the DNA. TRBV21-1 is tagged as a pseudogene. This CDR3 has 15 amino acids.

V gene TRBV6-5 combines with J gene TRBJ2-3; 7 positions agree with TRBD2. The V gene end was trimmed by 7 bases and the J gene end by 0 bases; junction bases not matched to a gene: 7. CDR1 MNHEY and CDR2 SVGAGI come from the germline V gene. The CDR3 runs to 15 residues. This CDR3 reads CASTAGIISTDTQYF. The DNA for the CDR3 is TGTGCCAGCACAGCGGGAATTATTAGCACAGATACGCAGTATTTT.

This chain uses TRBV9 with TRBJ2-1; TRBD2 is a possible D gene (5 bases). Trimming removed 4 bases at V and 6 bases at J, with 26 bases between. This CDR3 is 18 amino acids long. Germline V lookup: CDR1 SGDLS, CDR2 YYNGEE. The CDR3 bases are TGTGCCAGCAGCTCAGAGGGAAACGGCAATACACTATCCAATGAGCAGTTCTTC. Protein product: CASSSEGNGNTLSNEQFF. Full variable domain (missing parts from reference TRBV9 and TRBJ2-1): DSGVTQTPKHLITATGQRVTLRCSPRSGDLSVYWYQQSLDQGLQFLIQYYNGEERAKGNILERFSAQQFPDLHSELNLSSLELGDSALYFCASSSEGNGNTLSNEQFFGPGTRLTVL.